One and the same sample provided the 13 T cell receptor beta chains below, sequenced in a study of blood T cell repertoires in COVID-19. Assay: immunoSEQ multiplex PCR; the TCRdb copy retains only in-frame clones and omits some. The sample yields just over 90,000 clones, approximately 86% seen once. Sequencing used peripheral blood. The receptors were sampled from a woman over 75 with acute or convalescent COVID-19.

The J gene is TRBJ2-3, the V gene TRBV6-4; tentative D call: TRBD2 (7 bases). CDR1 MRHNA and CDR2 SNTAGT come from the germline V gene. Deletions cut 3 bases from V and 2 bases from J, with 12 bases between. This CDR3 is built from 15 residues. The CDR3 DNA follows: TGTGCCAGCAGTGAGACGGGGGGCTCCACAGATACGCAGTATTTT. It specifies CASSETGGSTDTQYF.

The chain uses TRBV19 and TRBJ1-1; 7 nucleotides match TRBD1. Unmatched junction bases numbered 8, after V lost 6 bases and J lost 4 bases. This CDR3 spans 14 amino acids. The germline gives CDR1 LNHDA, CDR2 SQIVND (reference sequence). CDR3 coding DNA: TGTGCCAGTAGGAAGACAGGGTTGGGCACTGAAGCTTTCTTT. It is translated as CASRKTGLGTEAFF.

The genes are TRBV6-5 and TRBJ1-5, with D perhaps TRBD1 (5 bases). The CDR3 is made up of 15 amino acids. The ends were cut back, 6 bases at V and 0 bases at J, with 12 bases in the middle. Germline V gene data show CDR1 as MNHEY and CDR2 as SVGAGI. The CDR3 here is CASSRGEDSNQPQHF. The CDR3 nucleotides are TGTGCCAGCAGCCGGGGGGAAGATAGCAATCAGCCCCAGCATTTT.

This chain links TRBV9 with TRBJ2-3, with 8 bases aligning to TRBD2. The CDR3 length is 15 residues. Trimming took 1 base from V and 2 from J; bases not matched to a gene: 3. The germline V gene has CDR1 SGDLS and CDR2 YYNGEE. Here the CDR3 DNA reads TGTGCCAGCAGCGTATTAGCGGGGCCCACAGATACGCAGTATTTT. This gives the protein CASSVLAGPTDTQYF. Supplemented by reference TRBV9 and TRBJ2-3, the full variable domain reads DSGVTQTPKHLITATGQRVTLRCSPRSGDLSVYWYQQSLDQGLQFLIQYYNGEERAKGNILERFSAQQFPDLHSELNLSSLELGDSALYFCASSVLAGPTDTQYFGPGTRLTVL.

The chain recombines TRBV5-1 with TRBJ2-7, with D maybe TRBD1 (5 bases). V was clipped by 0 bases and J by 2 bases, with 9 bases between them. This CDR3 has 14 amino acids. The germline gives CDR1 SGHRS, CDR2 YFSETQ. The CDR3 DNA reads as TGCGCCAGCAGCTTGGGACAGTACCCCTACGAGCAGTACTTC. It specifies CASSLGQYPYEQYF.

The rearrangement joins TRBV19 to TRBJ1-2; TRBD1 matches at 8 bases. Germline V gene lookup returns CDR1 LNHDA and CDR2 SQIVND (reference sequence). The CDR3 is made up of 15 amino acids. Unmatched junction bases numbered 7, after V lost 5 bases and J lost 2 bases. The CDR3: CASSWPGQANYGYTF. The DNA of the CDR3 is TGTGCCAGTAGTTGGCCGGGACAGGCGAACTATGGCTACACCTTC.

In DNA, the CDR3 is TGCGCCAGCAGCTTGGTCTTAAGCCGATTCGGGGGGACCCAGTACTTC. Protein: CASSLVLSRFGGTQYF. This chain connects TRBV5-1 to TRBJ2-5; a weak D match, TRBD2 (6 bases). V gave up 0 bases and J gave up 7 bases, with 19 bases separating them. This CDR3 contains 16 residues. In germline, CDR1 is SGHRS, CDR2 YFSETQ.

This clone is a singleton in its sample. V is TRBV2 and J is TRBJ1-1; TRBD1 might be the D (5 bases). Per the germline V gene, CDR1 is SNHLY and CDR2 is FYNNEI. The CDR3 consists of 14 residues. V was trimmed by 4 bases and J by 0 bases, leaving 9 bases between them. Here the CDR3 DNA reads TGTGCCAGCAGTGGAGACAGTATGAACACTGAAGCTTTCTTT. Protein product: CASSGDSMNTEAFF.

This chain joins TRBV5-1 and TRBJ1-2; D unclear. Germline V gene sequence: CDR1 SGHRS, CDR2 YFSETQ. The CDR3 is made up of 12 amino acids. V lost 2 bases, J lost 2 bases, and 4 bases lay in between. CDR3 sequence reads: CASSLANYGYTF. In DNA, the CDR3 is TGCGCCAGCAGCTTAGCGAACTATGGCTACACCTTC.

The chain carries TRBV10-3 and TRBJ2-1, with D maybe TRBD1 (6 bases). Trimming took off 9 bases at V and 4 bases at J, with 13 bases between the two ends. The CDR3 runs to 13 residues. Germline CDR1 reads ENHRY; CDR2 reads SYGVKD. The CDR3 protein is CAIQNDRYNEQFF. The DNA of the CDR3 is TGTGCCATTCAAAACGACAGGTACAATGAGCAGTTCTTC.

The V gene is TRBV9, the J gene TRBJ1-2, with 7 nucleotides matching TRBD1. The V segment lost 5 bases and the J segment 4 bases; nucleotides outside the gene matches: 8. CDR3 length: 14 amino acids. The germline CDR1 and CDR2 sequences are SGDLS and YYNGEE. In DNA form, the CDR3 reads TGTGCCAGCAGGGATACAGGGGAATTCTATGGCTACACCTTC. Protein sequence: CASRDTGEFYGYTF. Supplemented by reference TRBV9 and TRBJ1-2, the full variable domain reads DSGVTQTPKHLITATGQRVTLRCSPRSGDLSVYWYQQSLDQGLQFLIQYYNGEERAKGNILERFSAQQFPDLHSELNLSSLELGDSALYFCASRDTGEFYGYTFGSGTRLTVV.

This chain uses TRBV28 with TRBJ1-2, with 9 bases matching TRBD1. The CDR3 spans 14 residues. V shed 3 bases and J 3 bases; nucleotides not matched to a gene: 2. CDR1 is MDHEN, CDR2 SYDVKM, per germline. CDR3 DNA: TGTGCCAGCAGTTTTGGGACAGGGCACTATGGCTACACCTTC. Its protein is CASSFGTGHYGYTF.

This chain joins TRBV5-1 and TRBJ1-2; perhaps TRBD1 as D (5 bases). Trimming removed 5 bases at V and 2 bases at J, with 19 bases between. The germline V gene has CDR1 SGHRS and CDR2 YFSETQ. CDR3 length: 16 amino acids. CDR3 DNA sequence: TGCGCCAGCAGGGAGGGGCGCATAGCGGAAAACTATGGCTACACCTTC. This translates into CASREGRIAENYGYTF.